A single sample gave rise to the 32 T cell receptor beta chains below, sequenced in a study of blood T cells in healthy people across ages. Using a J-beta primer mix together with a sample-barcoded 5' primer, a second PCR was run for 7 to 11 cycles. A single record per CDR3 protein comes from TCRdb applying MiXCR to the 5' RACE reads. Altogether 1.8 million or so distinct CDR3 sequences are present, about two fifths being singletons, with the ten largest covering 23%. The sequenced material came from blood. These TCRs come from a human donor in good health.

This clonotype was seen many times. This chain joins TRBV7-2 and TRBJ1-1; D not resolved. Germline V CDR1 and CDR2: SGHTA, FQGNSA. The V end was cut by 1 base, the J end by 4 bases, with 7 bases between. The CDR3 is 13 residues long. CDR3 loop: CASSLGVSTEAFF. For the CDR3, the DNA is TGTGCCAGCAGCTTAGGGGTTAGCACTGAAGCTTTCTTT.

The chain's CDR3 is CASRRAGRPRETQYF. DNA of the CDR3: TGTGCCAGCAGACGAGCGGGGAGGCCTCGAGAGACCCAGTACTTC. This chain joins TRBV6-6 and TRBJ2-5, with 7 nucleotides matching TRBD2. The CDR3 has 15 amino acids. V trimming: 6 bases; J trimming: 4 bases; junction bases outside the gene matches: 11. Germline CDR1 MNHNY, CDR2 SVGAGI (reference sequence).

V is TRBV6-5 and J is TRBJ2-5, with 10 bases matching TRBD1. The V gene end was trimmed by 11 bases and the J gene end by 3 bases; junction bases not matched to a gene: 6. This CDR3 has 13 amino acids. Germline CDR1 MNHEY, CDR2 SVGAGI. The CDR3, as DNA: TGTGCCGCCGGGACAGGGGTAGAAGAGACCCAGTACTTC. This translates into CAAGTGVEETQYF.

About this clonotype itself: Germline and junction disagree at one end, which may indicate a read error. The genes are TRBV7-3 and TRBJ2-3; perhaps TRBD2 as D (6 bases). From germline, CDR1 is SGHTA and CDR2 FQGTGA. CDR3 length: 13 amino acids. CDR3 loop: CASSPGGVDMQYF. The CDR3 DNA sequence: TGTGCCAGCAGCCCGGGCGGGGTGGATATGCAGTATTTT. Together with reference TRBV7-3 and TRBJ2-3, the CDR3 gives the full variable domain: GAGVSQTPSNKVTEKGKYVELRCDPISGHTALYWYRQSLGQGPEFLIYFQGTGAADDSGLPNDRFFAVRPEGSVSTLKIQRTERGDSAVYLCASSPGGVDMQYFGPGTRLTVL.

In this sample, this clonotype turned up a few times. The chain joins TRBV5-1 to TRBJ2-5; 8 bases align to TRBD2. This CDR3 has 16 amino acids. V was clipped by 4 bases and J by 1 base; unmatched bases: 9. Germline V lookup: CDR1 SGHRS, CDR2 YFSETQ. CDR3 DNA sequence: TGCGCCAGCAGCGTACAAAGACTAGCGACCCAAGAGACCCAGTACTTC. It is translated as CASSVQRLATQETQYF.

In this sample, this clonotype turned up a few times. The chain has TRBV12-5 and TRBJ2-3, with 8 bases aligning to TRBD2. With V trimmed by 3 bases and J by 4 bases, 6 bases remained unmatched. Germline V gives CDR1 LGHNT, CDR2 FRNRAP. The CDR3 is 15 amino acids. The CDR3: CASGFVAGLADTQYF. CDR3 nucleotide sequence: TGTGCTAGTGGTTTTGTAGCGGGGCTCGCAGATACGCAGTATTTT.

As to this clonotype: A much larger clone differs from this one at a single base, so this may be a read error. The CDR3 DNA follows: TGTTCCAGCAGCCCCGGGCCCGGGACGGAAGCTTTCTTT. As protein: CSSSPGPGTEAFF. This rearrangement joins TRBV7-9 to TRBJ1-1; tentative D call: TRBD1 (5 bases). The CDR3 covers 13 residues. The germline V gene has CDR1 SEHNR and CDR2 FQNEAQ (reference sequence).

The chain is built from TRBV5-1 and TRBJ1-4; TRBD1 might be the D (6 bases). The CDR3 spans 14 residues. Germline V gene data show CDR1 as SGHRS and CDR2 as YFSETQ. V was trimmed by 0 bases and J by 8 bases, leaving 11 bases between them. The DNA of the CDR3 is TGCGCCAGCAGCTTGGAGAGACAGGTGGAAAAACTGTTTTTT. Translating it yields CASSLERQVEKLFF.

This clonotype was seen a few times. The chain joins TRBV20-1 to TRBJ1-1; D remains ambiguous. V was cut by 3 bases and J by 6 bases, with 14 bases left in between. This CDR3 has 13 residues. Germline-derived CDR1 and CDR2 are DFQATT and SNEGSKA (reference sequence). CDR3 in amino acids: CSASSVVLSEAFF. In nucleotides, the CDR3 is TGCAGTGCTAGCTCGGTCGTTCTTTCTGAAGCTTTCTTT.

The rearrangement uses TRBV6-1 and TRBJ2-1, with D possibly TRBD2 on 5 matching bases. The CDR3 sequence is 15 residues long. CDR1 and CDR2 (germline): MNHNS, SASEGT. Trimming removed 2 bases at V and 5 bases at J, with 13 bases between. The CDR3 sequence: CASSELWTGDNEQFF. The CDR3 coding sequence is TGTGCCAGCAGTGAACTTTGGACTGGGGACAATGAGCAGTTCTTC.

The V gene is TRBV28, the J gene TRBJ2-5; 8 bases fit TRBD1. Matching the DNA end better, TRBJ2-7 makes the J call doubtful. CDR1 and CDR2 from the germline V gene are MDHEN and SYDVKM. The CDR3 has 14 amino acids. Written as DNA, the CDR3 is TGTGCCAGCAGGGGATCCGGGACAGGATGCGAGCAGTACTTC. Encoded protein: CASRGSGTGCEQYF.

This chain uses TRBV12-3 or TRBV12-4 with TRBJ1-2; no clear D. V lost 4 bases and J lost 4, with 16 bases in between. CDR3 size: 15 residues. The CDR3 loop is CASSSGWESPYGYTF. CDR3 DNA sequence: TGTGCCAGCAGTTCCGGGTGGGAAAGTCCCTATGGCTACACCTTC.

This clonotype showed up just a few times. The rearrangement links TRBV12-3 or TRBV12-4 to TRBJ2-7, with unresolved D. V was shortened by 9 bases and J by 6 bases, with 15 bases between the two germline ends. This CDR3 has 12 residues. The CDR3 region has the DNA TGTGCCAGTAGCCCTGAGTCGGGCGAGCAGTACTTC. It codes for CASSPESGEQYF.

This clonotype appeared a few times. One end of the junction fails to match germline, which may point to a read error. The chain has TRBV4-2 and TRBJ2-6; 9 bases align to TRBD1. Germline lookup yields CDR1 LGHNA and CDR2 YNFKEQ. This CDR3 is built from 19 residues. CDR3: CAGSHPETGGTAGANVLTF. DNA for the CDR3: TGTGCCGGCAGCCATCCCGAGACAGGGGGAACCGCCGGGGCCAACGTCCTGACTTTC.

This clonotype showed up just a few times. The chain has TRBV29-1 and TRBJ1-2, with D possibly matching TRBD1 (6 bases). The germline V and J ends were trimmed by 7 bases and 3 bases, with 15 bases remaining between them. In germline, CDR1 is SQVTM, CDR2 ANQGSEA. The length of the CDR3 is 13 residues. CDR3 sequence (DNA): TGCAGCGCTCGAGGGGGGCTTTACTATGGCTACACCTTC. It is translated as CSARGGLYYGYTF.

This sequence joins TRBV4-1 and TRBJ1-1; unclear D gene. This CDR3 has 15 residues. CDR1 and CDR2 (germline): MGHRA, YSYEKL. V was clipped by 0 bases and J by 1 base, with 9 bases between them. CDR3 protein: CASSQDQDGNTEAFF. CDR3 coding DNA: TGCGCCAGCAGCCAAGACCAGGACGGGAACACTGAAGCTTTCTTT.

V usage is TRBV12-3 or TRBV12-4 and J usage is TRBJ2-3; 7 nucleotides align to TRBD1. V shed 5 bases and J 0 bases; nucleotides not matched to a gene: 8. CDR3 length: 16 residues. The CDR3 DNA follows: TGTGCCAGCAGTCTCCTGGGACAGACCAGCACAGATACGCAGTATTTT. Amino acids: CASSLLGQTSTDTQYF.

The rearrangement links TRBV4-1 to TRBJ2-7; D ambiguous. This CDR3 is 15 amino acids long. V dropped 0 bases and J dropped 2 bases, with 11 bases sitting between them. CDR1 is MGHRA and CDR2 is YSYEKL in the germline V gene. CDR3 residues: CASSQDSWGPYEQYF. DNA of the CDR3: TGCGCCAGCAGCCAAGATAGCTGGGGTCCCTACGAGCAGTACTTC.

This clonotype has only one observation. The V call is TRBV12-3 or TRBV12-4, the J call TRBJ2-7; D ambiguous. V was trimmed by 7 bases and J by 3 bases, leaving 16 bases between them. The CDR3 is 14 amino acids. The CDR3: CASTPGTAIYEQYF. CDR3 nucleotides: TGTGCCAGCACCCCCGGAACAGCCATCTACGAGCAGTACTTC.

This clonotype was recorded a few times. V and J are TRBV11-3 and TRBJ2-1; tentatively, D is TRBD2 (6 bases). The ends were cut back, 6 bases at V and 6 bases at J, with 15 bases in the middle. Per germline, CDR1 SGHNT and CDR2 YENEEA. The CDR3 runs to 14 residues. CDR3 amino acids: CASSPPGLLNEQFF. The DNA for the CDR3 is TGTGCCAGCAGTCCTCCGGGACTCCTCAATGAGCAGTTCTTC.

The chain recombines TRBV10-3 with TRBJ2-3; TRBD1 matches 7 bases. From germline, CDR1 is ENHRY and CDR2 SYGVKD. V lost 0 bases to trimming and J lost 8 bases; unmatched junction nucleotides: 14. The CDR3 has 17 residues. Here the CDR3 reads CAISESAGDSPIGTQYF. The CDR3, as DNA: TGTGCCATCAGTGAGTCGGCAGGGGACAGCCCTATAGGTACGCAGTATTTT.

The table lists this clonotype with many counts. This sequence joins TRBV6-4 and TRBJ2-1, with 10 bases lining up with TRBD2. This CDR3 is 15 amino acids long. With V trimmed by 3 bases and J by 8 bases, 7 bases remained unmatched. From germline, CDR1 is MRHNA and CDR2 SNTAGT. The CDR3 DNA reads as TGTGCCAGCAGTGAGCTAGCGGGGGCCCTGGATGAGCAGTTCTTC. This encodes CASSELAGALDEQFF.

The CDR3 sequence: CASSSHERAPYGYTF. CDR3 sequence (DNA): TGCGCCAGCAGCTCACATGAGCGGGCCCCCTATGGCTACACCTTC. This rearrangement joins TRBV5-1 to TRBJ1-2; D not resolved. CDR1 and CDR2 from the germline V gene are SGHRS and YFSETQ. CDR3 size: 15 residues. The V end lost 3 bases, the J end lost 4 bases, and 16 bases lay between the germline ends.

The chain joins TRBV6-1 to TRBJ1-2; no firm D call. V shed 4 bases and J shed 6 bases, with 15 bases lying between them. The CDR3 runs to 14 residues. Germline V gene lookup returns CDR1 MNHNS and CDR2 SASEGT. For the CDR3, the DNA is TGTGCCAGCAGTGTTGGTTTGGCCGAGGATGGCTACACCTTC. Its translation is CASSVGLAEDGYTF.

This clonotype was seen a handful of times. J is TRBJ1-2 and V is TRBV30; TRBD1 agrees at 8 bases. Germline trimming cut 2 bases from V and 5 bases from J; bases unmatched to any gene: 13. The CDR3 has 16 residues. Germline V gene data show CDR1 as GTSNPN and CDR2 as SVGIG (reference sequence). DNA for the CDR3: TGTGCCTGGAGTATATTGGACAGGGTCTCTCCATATGGCTACACCTTC. This sequence encodes CAWSILDRVSPYGYTF. Based on the CDR3 plus reference TRBV30 and TRBJ1-2, the full variable domain is SQTIHQWPATLVQPVGSPLSLECTVEGTSNPNLYWYRQAAGRGLQLLFYSVGIGQISSEVPQNLSASRPQDRQFILSSKKLLLSDSGFYLCAWSILDRVSPYGYTFGSGTRLTVV.

This clonotype has only a few counts. The chain carries TRBV6-2 or TRBV6-3 and TRBJ2-1, with D possibly matching TRBD1 (6 bases). In germline, CDR1 is MNHEY, CDR2 SVGEGT. V lost 0 bases, J lost 14 bases, and 11 bases lay in between. The CDR3 runs 12 residues. The CDR3 sequence: CASSYSWDKEFF. CDR3 sequence (DNA): TGTGCCAGCAGTTACTCCTGGGACAAGGAGTTCTTC.

This clonotype was counted only a few times. This sequence joins TRBV2 and TRBJ2-7; no reliable D call. CDR3 size: 12 residues. Germline values: CDR1 SNHLY, CDR2 FYNNEI. Trimming cost V 7 bases and J 3 bases, with 10 bases left between them. In DNA form, the CDR3 reads TGTGCCAGCATTCGCGGAAGCTACGAGCAGTACTTC. Protein sequence: CASIRGSYEQYF.

In its sample, this clonotype was seen a few times. This chain connects TRBV7-9 to TRBJ2-3, with D perhaps TRBD1 (5 bases). V was shortened by 8 bases and J by 4 bases, with 13 bases between the two germline ends. The CDR3 is 13 residues long. CDR1 and CDR2 (germline): SEHNR, FQNEAQ (reference sequence). The CDR3 nucleotides are TGTGCCAGCCTGGACAATTTCGCAGATACGCAGTATTTT. Encoded protein: CASLDNFADTQYF.

The chain joins TRBV28 to TRBJ2-5; D may be TRBD1 (6 bases). Germline CDR1 and CDR2: MDHEN and SYDVKM. Trimming shortened V by 2 bases and J by 1 base, and 14 bases separated the two germline ends. This CDR3 has 16 residues. CDR3 DNA: TGTGCCAGCAGTTTACAGGACAGTCCCTTCCAAGAGACCCAGTACTTC. Amino acid sequence: CASSLQDSPFQETQYF.

This clonotype was observed a few times. The chain recombines TRBV20-1 with TRBJ1-5; D is unclear. The CDR3 has 13 residues. The V and J ends lost 3 bases and 4 bases respectively, with 10 bases between them. The germline CDR1 and CDR2 sequences are DFQATT and SNEGSKA (reference sequence). The CDR3 protein is CSARRRGNQPQHF. The CDR3 DNA reads TGCAGTGCTAGGAGGCGAGGGAATCAGCCCCAGCATTTT.

This clonotype was counted many times. The V call is TRBV29-1, the J call TRBJ2-7; D is possibly TRBD2 (5 bases). CDR3 size: 16 residues. The germline CDR1 and CDR2 sequences are SQVTM and ANQGSEA. Between the trimmed V and J ends, which lost 7 bases and 0 bases, there was a span of 22 bases. The CDR3 spells CSALGGQFDYSYEQYF. The DNA for the CDR3 is TGCAGCGCTCTTGGCGGGCAGTTCGATTACTCCTACGAGCAGTACTTC.

The chain combines TRBV12-3 or TRBV12-4 with TRBJ2-1; tentative D call: TRBD2 (6 bases). V lost 5 bases and J lost 4, with 18 bases in between. The CDR3 sequence is 16 residues long. The CDR3 loop is CASSLGASGPYNEQFF. In DNA form, the CDR3 reads TGTGCCAGCAGTCTTGGGGCCAGCGGGCCGTACAATGAGCAGTTCTTC.